This T cell receptor (beta chain) comes out of a study of technical replicates of blood from a handful of donors. Libraries were prepared by immunoSEQ multiplex PCR; TCRdb keeps only in-frame clonotypes and omits some of them. Of about 82,000 clones in the sample, around 94% were seen once. This clonotype was obtained from a human donor in good health. Sequencing used T cells isolated from PBMCs.

The CDR3 DNA follows: TGTGCCAGCAGTTCGACAGGGGAGGTCACTGAAGCTTTCTTT. As protein: CASSSTGEVTEAFF. The gene calls are TRBV28 and TRBJ1-1; 8 positions agree with TRBD1. The CDR3 is 14 residues long. Trimming took 4 bases from V and 4 from J; bases not matched to a gene: 5. Germline CDR1 reads MDHEN; CDR2 reads SYDVKM.